The T cell receptor beta chain under discussion was sequenced for a study of technical replicates of blood from several donors. Germline CDR1 is SNHLY and CDR2 is FYNNEI. The CDR3 covers 15 residues. Measured with immunoSEQ multiplex PCR; TCRdb has only the in-frame clones, and not every one. The table shows tens of thousands of clones, with 80% to 95% occurring only once. The sequenced material came from T cells isolated from PBMCs. This sequence joins TRBV2 and TRBJ2-5, with 8 bases lining up with TRBD1. The J call may not be correct, given that the DNA end is closer to TRBJ2-7. The source is a human donor in good health. Some clones in this sample may be carry-over from other donors' samples. CDR3 DNA: TGTGCCAGCAGTGAAGCGGACAGGGCCAACTACGAGCAGTACTTC. The encoded protein is CASSEADRANYEQYF.